The 14 T cell receptor beta chains given below trace back to one sample, sequenced in a study of beta chain features in type 1 diabetes. TCRB transcripts that were expressed got sequenced, as all of the isolated RNA had been reverse transcribed. TCRdb's copy holds only in-frame clones and misses some; the assay was immunoSEQ multiplex PCR. The table lists approximately 200,000 clones, 9.6% of them singletons. Sequenced sample: naive CD4+ T cells from blood. The receptor set was obtained from a woman younger than 35 in good health.

V usage is TRBV30 and J usage is TRBJ1-5; TRBD1 is a possible D gene (5 bases). The CDR3 contains 14 residues. V shed 2 bases and J shed 4 bases, with 12 bases lying between them. Germline CDR1 is GTSNPN and CDR2 is SVGIG (reference sequence). CDR3 in amino acids: CAWSRGLGNQPQHF. DNA for the CDR3: TGTGCCTGGAGTAGGGGTTTAGGGAATCAGCCCCAGCATTTT.

The chain uses TRBV6-6 and TRBJ2-7, with D possibly being TRBD2 (7 bases). With 8 bases removed from V and 0 bases from J, the gap between germline ends came to 20 bases. CDR3 length: 16 residues. Per germline, CDR1 MNHNY and CDR2 SVGAGI (reference sequence). CDR3 residues: CASLWGGAKSSYEQYF. DNA of the CDR3: TGTGCCAGCCTCTGGGGGGGGGCGAAGTCCTCCTACGAGCAGTACTTC.

The J gene is TRBJ2-7, the V gene TRBV27, with 10 bases aligning to TRBD2. V gave up 1 base and J gave up 1 base; unmatched junction bases: 7. The CDR3 consists of 17 residues. Germline loops: CDR1 MNHEY, CDR2 SMNVEV (reference sequence). This CDR3 reads CASSLLSQREGSYEQYF. For the CDR3, the DNA is TGTGCCAGCAGTTTATTATCCCAGCGGGAGGGATCCTACGAGCAGTACTTC.

This chain joins TRBV29-1 and TRBJ1-2; 9 nucleotides agree with TRBD1. The germline CDR1 and CDR2 sequences are SQVTM and ANQGSEA. The CDR3 is 13 amino acids. The junction had 2 bases not matched to a gene; V was cut back by 5 bases and J by 1 base. The DNA of the CDR3 is TGCAGCGTTAGGGACAGGGATAACTATGGCTACACCTTC. Its translation is CSVRDRDNYGYTF.

The chain is built from TRBV9 and TRBJ2-7; D might be TRBD1 (6 bases). From germline, CDR1 is SGDLS and CDR2 YYNGEE. This CDR3 comprises 15 residues. V was clipped by 4 bases and J by 2 bases, with 16 bases between them. The CDR3 DNA sequence: TGTGCCAGCAGCCCTGGACAGACGAAGCCCTACGAGCAGTACTTC. It codes for CASSPGQTKPYEQYF.

A few counts support this clone. The chain links TRBV7-9 to TRBJ1-1; 9 positions agree with TRBD1. Germline values: CDR1 SEHNR, CDR2 FQNEAQ (reference sequence). The CDR3 length is 16 residues. J lost 5 bases, V lost 7 bases, and 14 bases had no gene match. The CDR3 loop reads CASTPSGGTGFTEAFF. CDR3 nucleotide sequence: TGTGCCAGCACCCCCAGTGGCGGGACAGGGTTTACTGAAGCTTTCTTT.

Only a few counts were recorded for this clone. This chain links TRBV19 with TRBJ2-1, with D possibly being TRBD2 (5 bases). The CDR3 sequence is 14 residues long. Germline V lookup: CDR1 LNHDA, CDR2 SQIVND (reference sequence). Deletions cut 1 base from V and 8 bases from J, with 12 bases between. This CDR3 is CASSIVGELDEQFF. The CDR3 DNA reads TGTGCCAGTAGTATAGTCGGGGAGTTGGATGAGCAGTTCTTC.

The V gene is TRBV7-9, the J gene TRBJ2-7; no definite D call. The CDR3 covers 14 residues. The germline V gene has CDR1 SEHNR and CDR2 FQNEAQ (reference sequence). V shed 1 base and J shed 3 bases, with 10 bases lying between them. For the CDR3, the DNA is TGTGCCAGCAGCTTAGATGTCGGTGTCTACGAGCAGTACTTC. This codes for CASSLDVGVYEQYF. The whole variable domain, remainder taken from reference TRBV7-9 and TRBJ2-7, is DTGVSQNPRHKITKRGQNVTFRCDPISEHNRLYWYRQTLGQGPEFLTYFQNEAQLEKSRLLSDRFSAERPKGSFSTLEIQRTEQGDSAMYLCASSLDVGVYEQYFGPGTRLTVT.

The genes are TRBV6-5 and TRBJ1-2; a weak D match, TRBD1 (5 bases). The CDR3 spans 15 residues. Trimming took 3 bases from V and 6 from J, leaving 17 bases between them. Germline V gene lookup returns CDR1 MNHEY and CDR2 SVGAGI. The CDR3 region has the DNA TGTGCCAGCAGTTATTCCCGATTGGGGGGTCATGGCTACACCTTC. Its translation: CASSYSRLGGHGYTF.

The chain employs TRBV19 and TRBJ2-5, with 8 bases aligning to TRBD2. Germline V lookup: CDR1 LNHDA, CDR2 SQIVND (reference sequence). The CDR3 covers 15 residues. Germline trimming cut 7 bases from V and 4 bases from J; bases unmatched to any gene: 11. In DNA form, the CDR3 reads TGTGCCAGTACCCGGGGTAGCGGGACGGGAGAGACCCAGTACTTC. Amino acid sequence: CASTRGSGTGETQYF.

This chain uses TRBV4-2 with TRBJ1-5; 8 bases match TRBD1. CDR1 LGHNA and CDR2 YNFKEQ come from the germline V gene. The CDR3 sequence is 16 residues long. Trimming cost V 1 base and J 6 bases; bases outside gene matches: 8. CDR3 loop: CASSQAVGTGLQPQHF. The CDR3 DNA is TGTGCCAGCAGCCAAGCCGTGGGGACAGGACTTCAGCCCCAGCATTTT.

This clone appeared a few times. The V and J genes are TRBV28 and TRBJ1-2, with D uncertain. The V gene lost 6 bases and the J gene lost 1 base, with 9 bases spanning the gap. Per the germline V gene, CDR1 is MDHEN and CDR2 is SYDVKM. This CDR3 comprises 13 residues. This chain's CDR3 is CASRLARNYGYTF. The CDR3 DNA reads as TGTGCCAGCAGACTAGCACGTAACTATGGCTACACCTTC.

The V call is TRBV12-5, the J call TRBJ2-1, with D uncertain. The germline V and J ends were trimmed by 5 bases and 8 bases, with 10 bases remaining between them. Germline CDR1 reads LGHNT; CDR2 reads FRNRAP. The CDR3 extends over 12 amino acids. This chain's CDR3 is CASGLRMYEQFF. CDR3 bases: TGTGCTAGTGGTCTTAGAATGTATGAGCAGTTCTTC.

V and J are TRBV30 and TRBJ1-5; D ambiguous. Germline V gene sequence: CDR1 GTSNPN, CDR2 SVGIG (reference sequence). The CDR3 has 13 residues. The CDR3, as DNA: TGTGCATGGGCGGCAGACCTCAATCAGCCCCAGCATTTT. Translating it yields CAWAADLNQPQHF.